What follows are 3 T cell receptor beta chains derived from one specimen sequenced in a study of blood T cell repertoires in COVID-19 (dated by TCRdb to the early 2020s). The library was produced with the immunoSEQ multiplex PCR assay. This immuneACCESS table, as held by TCRdb, lists in-frame sequences with V and J called but not all clones. Of the missing ones, under half trace to an unresolved V gene in checked studies; the others have no known cause. The sample table holds about 390,000 clones, of which approximately 87% were seen once. The ten largest clones add up to around 10% of the sample. The sample was PBMCs or T cells enriched from blood (not recorded which). Every receptor here comes from a woman between 50 and 59 years old who had recovered from COVID-19.

CDR3 protein: CASSRTESSNQPQHF. In nucleotides, the CDR3 is TGTGCCAGCAGTCGGACAGAAAGTAGCAATCAGCCCCAGCATTTT. The rearrangement links TRBV6-2 or TRBV6-3 to TRBJ1-5; D is perhaps TRBD1 (6 bases). V dropped 5 bases and J dropped 0 bases, with 11 bases sitting between them. There are 15 residues in the CDR3. Germline V gives CDR1 MNHEY, CDR2 SVGEGT.

This chain connects TRBV28 to TRBJ2-7; D not certain. The CDR3 spans 14 residues. Trimming took off 3 bases at V and 1 base at J, with 10 bases between the two ends. Per germline, CDR1 MDHEN and CDR2 SYDVKM. CDR3 DNA sequence: TGTGCCAGCAGTTTGAGCGCGGATTCCTACGAGCAGTACTTC. Protein: CASSLSADSYEQYF.

The V call is TRBV6-4, the J call TRBJ2-2, with a tentative D call TRBD2 (6 bases). Germline CDR1 and CDR2: MRHNA and SNTAGT. The CDR3 is 14 amino acids. Deletions cut 6 bases from V and 1 base from J, with 9 bases between. The CDR3 DNA follows: TGTGCCAGCAGCCGGGACTTGAACACCGGGGAGCTGTTTTTT. Its translation is CASSRDLNTGELFF.